What follows describes a single T cell receptor beta chain. No antigen is known for it. This entry comes from a study of OX40 agonist ivuxolimab in advanced cancers. General study points: No determination was made of the antigen specificity of the expanded peripheral T cells. Relative to CD4+ cells, CD8+ T cells on average had more expanded clones.

The ends lost 4 bases at V and 4 bases at J; junction bases unmatched: 7. Germline V lookup: CDR1 SGHVS, CDR2 FNYEAQ. This CDR3 is built from 15 residues. Sequenced by immunoSEQ multiplex PCR; TCRdb stores in-frame clones only, minus some. The sample has around 16,000 clones, around 88% seen once. The chain carries TRBV7-6 and TRBJ2-3; 8 bases are a match to TRBD2. This specimen consisted of CD4+ or CD8+ T cells sorted from blood, obtained in a trial of the OX40 agonist ivuxolimab. The receptor was derived from an adult with an advanced solid tumor such as melanoma, head and neck, liver or kidney cancer. CDR3 in amino acids: CASSSRTSRADTQYF. CDR3 in DNA: TGTGCCAGCAGCTCCCGGACTAGCCGGGCAGATACGCAGTATTTT.